Listed here is a single TCR beta chain. The CDR3 runs to 12 residues. Germline CDR1 and CDR2: SNHLY and FYNNEI. This sample was taken from a study of shared clonotypes between healthy human individuals. The assay was immunoSEQ multiplex PCR, and TCRdb's table has in-frame clones only and misses some. The sample yields approximately 470,000 clones, approximately 78% seen once. The clonotype comes from a woman in her forties in good health. Some clones in this sample may be carry-over from other donors' samples. The sample was PBMCs. This rearrangement joins TRBV2 to TRBJ2-5; D is perhaps TRBD1 or TRBD2 (6 bases each). Gene TRBJ2-7 matches the end of the DNA better, so the J call may be wrong. CDR3 in amino acids: CAILEGAYEQYF. The CDR3 DNA sequence: TGTGCCATCCTGGAGGGGGCCTACGAGCAGTACTTC.